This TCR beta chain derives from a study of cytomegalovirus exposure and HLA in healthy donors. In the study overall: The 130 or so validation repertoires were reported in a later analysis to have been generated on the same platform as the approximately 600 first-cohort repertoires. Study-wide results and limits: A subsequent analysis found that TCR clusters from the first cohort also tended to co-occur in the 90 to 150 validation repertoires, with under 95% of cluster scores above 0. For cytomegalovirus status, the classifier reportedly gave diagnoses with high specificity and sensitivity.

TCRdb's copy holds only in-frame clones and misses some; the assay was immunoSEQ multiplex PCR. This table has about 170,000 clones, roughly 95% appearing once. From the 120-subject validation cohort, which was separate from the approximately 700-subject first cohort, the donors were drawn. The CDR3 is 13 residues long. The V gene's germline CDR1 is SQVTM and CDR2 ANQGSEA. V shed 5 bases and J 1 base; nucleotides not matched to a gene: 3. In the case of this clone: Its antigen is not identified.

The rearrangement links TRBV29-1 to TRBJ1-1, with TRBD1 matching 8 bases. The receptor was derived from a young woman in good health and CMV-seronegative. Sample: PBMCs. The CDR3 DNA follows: TGCAGCGTTCCCGGACAGGGGAACACTGAAGCTTTCTTT. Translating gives CSVPGQGNTEAFF.